Sequencing of this T cell receptor (beta chain) was carried out in a study of shared clonotypes between healthy human individuals. Study results and caveats: It was anticipated that sequencing depth would influence how many clonotypes donors shared. The sampled material consisted only of blood, and tissue repertoires are likely to differ.

Measured with immunoSEQ multiplex PCR; TCRdb has only the in-frame clones, and not every one. This sample has around 650,000 clones, with approximately 96% found just once. This clone was found once. The antigen remains undetermined. Terminally differentiated effector memory CD45RA+ cells were excluded from the naive CD8 cells, which were CD45RO-negative and positively selected for CCR7. Adult donors, all healthy and HIV-negative, had no recent acute infections or vaccinations. Germline V gene lookup returns CDR1 SGHTS and CDR2 YDEGEE. The CDR3 sequence is 15 residues long. V was clipped by 1 base and J by 1 base, with 9 bases between them.

The chain couples TRBV5-8 to TRBJ1-5; D unclear. The sample taken for sequencing was naive CD8+ T cells sorted from blood. This sequence originates from a woman in her twenties or thirties in good health. The chain's CDR3 is CASSLWSGSNQPQHF. The CDR3 nucleotides read TGTGCCAGCAGCTTGTGGTCGGGGAGCAATCAGCCCCAGCATTTT.